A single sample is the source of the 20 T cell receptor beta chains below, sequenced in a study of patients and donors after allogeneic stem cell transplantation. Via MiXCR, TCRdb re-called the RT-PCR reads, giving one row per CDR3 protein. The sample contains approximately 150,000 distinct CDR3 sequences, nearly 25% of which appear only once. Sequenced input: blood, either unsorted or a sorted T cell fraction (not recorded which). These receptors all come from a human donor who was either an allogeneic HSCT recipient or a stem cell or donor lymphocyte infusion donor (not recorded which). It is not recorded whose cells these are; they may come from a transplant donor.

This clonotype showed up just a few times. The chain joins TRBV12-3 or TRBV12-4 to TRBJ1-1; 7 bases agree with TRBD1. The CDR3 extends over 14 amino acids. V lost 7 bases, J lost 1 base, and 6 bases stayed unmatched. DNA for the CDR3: TGTGCCAGCAACCCTACAGGGGAGAACACTGAAGCTTTCTTT. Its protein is CASNPTGENTEAFF.

The CDR3: CASSFSGYEQYF. The CDR3 DNA is TGTGCCAGCAGCTTTAGCGGCTACGAGCAGTACTTC. The genes are TRBV7-9 and TRBJ2-7; a possible D gene is TRBD2 (6 bases). The CDR3 extends over 12 amino acids. V dropped 3 bases and J dropped 3 bases, with 6 bases sitting between them. The germline gives CDR1 SEHNR, CDR2 FQNEAQ (reference sequence).

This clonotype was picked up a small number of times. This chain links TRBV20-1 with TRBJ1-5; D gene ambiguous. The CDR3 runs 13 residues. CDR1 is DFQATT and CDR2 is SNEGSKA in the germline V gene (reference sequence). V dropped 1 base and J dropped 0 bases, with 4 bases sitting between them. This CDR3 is CSARVASNQPQHF. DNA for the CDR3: TGCAGTGCTAGAGTGGCTAGCAATCAGCCCCAGCATTTT.

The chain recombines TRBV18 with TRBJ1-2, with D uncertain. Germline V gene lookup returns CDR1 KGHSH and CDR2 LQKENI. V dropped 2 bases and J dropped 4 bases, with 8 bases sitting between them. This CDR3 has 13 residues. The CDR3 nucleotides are TGTGCCAGCTCACCAGATAACAGCTATGGCTACACCTTC. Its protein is CASSPDNSYGYTF.

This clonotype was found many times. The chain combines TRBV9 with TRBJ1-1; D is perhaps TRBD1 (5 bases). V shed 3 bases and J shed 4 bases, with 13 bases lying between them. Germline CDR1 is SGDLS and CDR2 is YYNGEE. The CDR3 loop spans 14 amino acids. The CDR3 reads CASSAQGSGTEAFF. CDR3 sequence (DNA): TGTGCCAGCAGCGCTCAGGGTAGTGGCACTGAAGCTTTCTTT.

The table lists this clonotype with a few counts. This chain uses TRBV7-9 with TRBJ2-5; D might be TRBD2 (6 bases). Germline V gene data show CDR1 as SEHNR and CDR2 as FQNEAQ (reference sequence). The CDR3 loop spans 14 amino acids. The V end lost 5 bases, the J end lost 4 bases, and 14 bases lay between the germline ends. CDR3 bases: TGTGCCAGCAGCCGAGATGGGGGAGGAGAGACCCAGTACTTC. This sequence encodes CASSRDGGGETQYF.

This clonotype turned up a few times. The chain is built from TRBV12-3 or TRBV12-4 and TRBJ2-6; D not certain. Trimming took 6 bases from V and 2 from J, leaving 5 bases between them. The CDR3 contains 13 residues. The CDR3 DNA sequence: TGTGCCAGCAGCGTAGCTGGGGCCAACGTCCTGACTTTC. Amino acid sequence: CASSVAGANVLTF.

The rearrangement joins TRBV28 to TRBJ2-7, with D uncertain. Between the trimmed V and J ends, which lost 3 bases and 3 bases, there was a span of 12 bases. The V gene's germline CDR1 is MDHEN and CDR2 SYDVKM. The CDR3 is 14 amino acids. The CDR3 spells CASSFKGLGYEQYF. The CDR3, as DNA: TGTGCCAGCAGTTTTAAGGGTCTTGGCTACGAGCAGTACTTC.

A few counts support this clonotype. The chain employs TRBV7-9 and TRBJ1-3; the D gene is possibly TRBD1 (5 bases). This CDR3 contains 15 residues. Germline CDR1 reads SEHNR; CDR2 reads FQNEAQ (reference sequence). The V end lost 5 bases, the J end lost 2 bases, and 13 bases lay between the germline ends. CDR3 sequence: CASSPGTSTGNTIYF. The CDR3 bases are TGTGCCAGCAGCCCCGGGACGTCTACTGGAAACACCATATATTTT.

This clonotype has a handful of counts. CDR3 DNA sequence: TGTGCCAGCAGTTACTATTTATATCGGGATCGCACCGGGGAGCTGTTTTTT. Residues: CASSYYLYRDRTGELFF. The chain couples TRBV6-5 to TRBJ2-2, with D possibly being TRBD2 (5 bases). In germline, CDR1 is MNHEY, CDR2 SVGAGI. Trimming removed 1 base from V and 4 bases from J, with 16 bases in between. This CDR3 contains 17 residues.

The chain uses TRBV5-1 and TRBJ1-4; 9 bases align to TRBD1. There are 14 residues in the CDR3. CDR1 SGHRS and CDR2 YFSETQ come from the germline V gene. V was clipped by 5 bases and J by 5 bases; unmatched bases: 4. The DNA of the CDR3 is TGCGCCAGCAGTAAAGACAGGGGGAATGAAAAACTGTTTTTT. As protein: CASSKDRGNEKLFF.

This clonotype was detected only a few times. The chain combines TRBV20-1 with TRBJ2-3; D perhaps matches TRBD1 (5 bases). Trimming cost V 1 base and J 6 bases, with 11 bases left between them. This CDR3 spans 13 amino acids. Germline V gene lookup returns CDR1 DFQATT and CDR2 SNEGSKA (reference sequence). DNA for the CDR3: TGCAGTGCTAGAGGGACACCCACGGATACGCAGTATTTT. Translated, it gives CSARGTPTDTQYF.

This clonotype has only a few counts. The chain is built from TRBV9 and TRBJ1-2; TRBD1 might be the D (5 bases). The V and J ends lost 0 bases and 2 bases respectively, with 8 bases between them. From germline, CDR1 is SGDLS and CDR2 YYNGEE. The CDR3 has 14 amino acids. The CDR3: CASSVDRRNYGYTF. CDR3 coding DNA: TGTGCCAGCAGCGTAGACAGGAGGAACTATGGCTACACCTTC.

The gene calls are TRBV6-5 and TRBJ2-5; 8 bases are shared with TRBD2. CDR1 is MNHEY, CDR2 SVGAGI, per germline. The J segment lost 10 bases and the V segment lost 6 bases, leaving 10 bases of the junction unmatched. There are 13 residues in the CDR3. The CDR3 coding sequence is TGTGCCAGCAGCCGCCCGGGAGGGTGGGACCAGTACTTC. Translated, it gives CASSRPGGWDQYF.

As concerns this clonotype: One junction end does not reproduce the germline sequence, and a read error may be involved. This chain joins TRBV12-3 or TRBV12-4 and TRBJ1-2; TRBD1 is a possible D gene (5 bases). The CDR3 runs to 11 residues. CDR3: CASSLGGTRRF. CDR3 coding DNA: TGTGCCAGCAGTTTAGGGGGGACCCGCCGCTTC.

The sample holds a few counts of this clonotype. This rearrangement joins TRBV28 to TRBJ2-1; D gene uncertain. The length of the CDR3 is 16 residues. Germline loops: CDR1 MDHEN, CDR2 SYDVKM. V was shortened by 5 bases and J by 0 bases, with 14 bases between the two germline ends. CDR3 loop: CASSLSAANSYNEQFF. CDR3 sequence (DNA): TGTGCCAGCAGTCTGAGTGCGGCGAACTCCTACAATGAGCAGTTCTTC.

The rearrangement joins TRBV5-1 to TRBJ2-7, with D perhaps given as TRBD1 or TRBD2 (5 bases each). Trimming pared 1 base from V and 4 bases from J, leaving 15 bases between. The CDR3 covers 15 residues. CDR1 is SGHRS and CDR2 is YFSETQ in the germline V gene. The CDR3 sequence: CASSLTKAGSYEQYF. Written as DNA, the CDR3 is TGCGCCAGCAGCTTGACCAAGGCAGGGAGTTACGAGCAGTACTTC.

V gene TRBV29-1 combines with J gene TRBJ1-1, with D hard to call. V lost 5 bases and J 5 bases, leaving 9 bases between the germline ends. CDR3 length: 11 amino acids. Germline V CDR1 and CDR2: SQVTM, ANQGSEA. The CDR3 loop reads CSVQLVTEAFF. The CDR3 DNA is TGCAGCGTTCAACTAGTAACTGAAGCTTTCTTT.

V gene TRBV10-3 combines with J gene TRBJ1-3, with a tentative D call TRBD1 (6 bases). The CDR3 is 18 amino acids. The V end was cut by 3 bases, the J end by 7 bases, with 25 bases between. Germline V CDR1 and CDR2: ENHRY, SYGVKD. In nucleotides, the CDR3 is TGTGCCATCAGTGATTCACAGGGTCGAGAAGAACTCAGGAACACCATATATTTT. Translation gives CAISDSQGREELRNTIYF.

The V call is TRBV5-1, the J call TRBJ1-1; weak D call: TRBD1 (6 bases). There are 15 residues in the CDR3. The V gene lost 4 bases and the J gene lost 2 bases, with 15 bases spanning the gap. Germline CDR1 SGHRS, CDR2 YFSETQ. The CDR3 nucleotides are TGCGCCAGCAGCCCTAGGGGGGGACGCAACACTGAAGCTTTCTTT. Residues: CASSPRGGRNTEAFF.